The entry below gives a single TCR beta chain sequence along with its context. The sample belongs to a study of blood T cell repertoires in COVID-19. Turning to the study itself: There were acute and convalescent COVID-19 samples, and they came from the United States, Italy and Spain. Nucleic acid was either cDNA or gDNA, and it came from T cells, B-cell-depleted T cells, or PBMCs.

Original handling: Reference gene primer amplification yielded estimated nucleated cell counts. Using immunoSEQ multiplex PCR, the repertoire was profiled, and TCRdb retains in-frame clones only, with some absent. Clonal size and the V and J genes are those of that table, whereas D and trimming came from the DNA. The sample includes roughly 120,000 clones, 86% of them seen just once. CDR3 length equals 15 residues. The junction had 7 bases not matched to a gene; V was cut back by 1 base and J by 6 bases. Germline loops: CDR1 SEHNR, CDR2 FQNEAQ (reference sequence). The receptor comes from a man in his 70s who had recovered from COVID-19. Sequenced material: peripheral blood. The rearrangement joins TRBV7-9 to TRBJ1-2; 8 positions agree with TRBD1. CDR3 sequence: CASSLGTGMEHGYTF. The DNA for the CDR3 is TGTGCCAGCAGCTTAGGGACAGGGATGGAGCATGGCTACACCTTC.